A single sample is the source of the 2 T cell receptor beta chains below, sequenced in a study of blood T cell repertoires in COVID-19. Some clones are missing from TCRdb's copy, which holds only in-frame ones; the method was immunoSEQ multiplex PCR. This sample has 120,000 to 150,000 clones, with 87% found just once. The sample comprised peripheral blood. The receptor set was obtained from a man aged 50-60 years who had recovered from COVID-19.

V gene TRBV9 combines with J gene TRBJ2-3, with TRBD1 as a possible D gene (5 bases). CDR1 and CDR2 (germline): SGDLS, YYNGEE. Trimming shortened V by 0 bases and J by 0 bases, and 8 bases separated the two germline ends. This CDR3 comprises 15 residues. CDR3 amino acids: CASSVEGRSTDTQYF. The CDR3, as DNA: TGTGCCAGCAGCGTAGAGGGGCGGAGCACAGATACGCAGTATTTT. The full variable domain, its missing parts supplied by reference TRBV9 and TRBJ2-3, is DSGVTQTPKHLITATGQRVTLRCSPRSGDLSVYWYQQSLDQGLQFLIQYYNGEERAKGNILERFSAQQFPDLHSELNLSSLELGDSALYFCASSVEGRSTDTQYFGPGTRLTVL.

The chain combines TRBV7-2 with TRBJ1-4, with unresolved D. The V gene's germline CDR1 is SGHTA and CDR2 FQGNSA. V was cut by 2 bases and J by 4 bases, with 11 bases left in between. The CDR3 extends over 15 amino acids. The CDR3 spells CASSLRSSGNEKLFF. CDR3 in DNA: TGTGCCAGCAGCTTACGGTCGAGTGGTAATGAAAAACTGTTTTTT.